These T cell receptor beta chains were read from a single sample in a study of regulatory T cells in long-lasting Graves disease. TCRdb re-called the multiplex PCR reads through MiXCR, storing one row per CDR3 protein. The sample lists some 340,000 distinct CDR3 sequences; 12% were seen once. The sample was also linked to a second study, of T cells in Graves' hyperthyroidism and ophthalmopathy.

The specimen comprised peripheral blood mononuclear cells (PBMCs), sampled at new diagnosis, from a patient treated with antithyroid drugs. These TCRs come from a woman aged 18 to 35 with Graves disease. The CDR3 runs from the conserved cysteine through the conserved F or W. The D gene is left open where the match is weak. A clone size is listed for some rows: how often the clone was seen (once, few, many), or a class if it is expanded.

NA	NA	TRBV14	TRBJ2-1	TGTGCCAGCAGCCATTCGCGGGGTTGGAGCTCCTACAATGAGCAGATCTTC	CASSHSRGWSSYNEQIF
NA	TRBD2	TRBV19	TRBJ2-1	TGTGCCAGTAGTATAGGGAGCGGGAGTCTAAGAAGTGAGCAGTTCTTC	CASSIGSGSLRSEQFF
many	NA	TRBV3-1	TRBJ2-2	TGTGCCAGCAGCCGCGGGACCTCCCGGACCGGGGAGCTGTTTTTT	CASSRGTSRTGELFF
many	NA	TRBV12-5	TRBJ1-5	TGTGCTAGTGGTTTGGAGCCCGGTCAGCCCCAGCATTTT	CASGLEPGQPQHF
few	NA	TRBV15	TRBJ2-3	TGTGCCACCAGCAGAGATCTTGCAGGGACCACAGATACGCAGTATTTT	CATSRDLAGTTDTQYF
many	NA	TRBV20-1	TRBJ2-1	TGCAGTGCTAGAGTATCCGGGACCTCCTACAATGAGCAGTTCTTC	CSARVSGTSYNEQFF
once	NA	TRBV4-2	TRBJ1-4	TGTGCCAGCAGCCAAGCTTCCCCGGACAGTTACCGGGAAAAACTGTTTTTT	CASSQASPDSYREKLFF
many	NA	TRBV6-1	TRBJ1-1	TGTGCCAGCACTCGGGCAGGAGGGATGAACACTGAAGCTTTCTTT	CASTRAGGMNTEAFF
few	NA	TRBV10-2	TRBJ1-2	TGCGCCAGCAGGGACACTTCTAACTATGGCTACACCTTC	CASRDTSNYGYTF
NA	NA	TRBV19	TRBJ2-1	TGTGCCAGTAGTATAGCCTCCTGGGGGGCGAGTATGATCAATGAGCAGTTCTTC	CASSIASWGASMINEQFF
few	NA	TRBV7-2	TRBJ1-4	TGTGCCAGCAGCCCTTTACGCCCAAATGAAAAACTGTTTTTT	CASSPLRPNEKLFF
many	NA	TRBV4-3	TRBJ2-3	TGCGCCAGCAGCCAAGATTTGTCGAGCACAGATACGCAGTATTTT	CASSQDLSSTDTQYF
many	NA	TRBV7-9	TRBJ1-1	TGCGCCAGCAGCTTAGGTGATTTTAGCGGGACTGAAGCTTTCTTT	CASSLGDFSGTEAFF
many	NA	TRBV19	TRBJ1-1	TGTGCCAGTAGTGATGGAGGGCCGAACACTGAAGCTTTCTTT	CASSDGGPNTEAFF
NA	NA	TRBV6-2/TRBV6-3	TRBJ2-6	TGTGCCAGCAGTTATCTCGGCCCCGGCTTCTCTGGGGCCAACGTCCTGACTTTC	CASSYLGPGFSGANVLTF
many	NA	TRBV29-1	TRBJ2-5	TGCAGCGTTGAAAAGTACCAAGAGACCCAGTACTTC	CSVEKYQETQYF
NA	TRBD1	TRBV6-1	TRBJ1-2	TGTGCCAGCGCCCGGGACAGCAACTATGGCTACACCTTC	CASARDSNYGYTF
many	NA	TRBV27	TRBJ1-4	TGTGCCAGCAGTTTATTCCGACAGATTAATGAAAAACTGTTTTTT	CASSLFRQINEKLFF
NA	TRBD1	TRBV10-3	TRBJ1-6	TGTGCCATCCAGGGACAGGTTATTAATTCACCCCTCCACTTT	CAIQGQVINSPLHF
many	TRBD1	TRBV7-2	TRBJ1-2	TGTGCCAGCAGCTCTTTACAGGGGAGGGGCTACACCTTC	CASSSLQGRGYTF
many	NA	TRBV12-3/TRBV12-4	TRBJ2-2	TGTGCCAGCGGCCGGGGGACGGAGAACACCGGGGAGCTGTTTTTT	CASGRGTENTGELFF
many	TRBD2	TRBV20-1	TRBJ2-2	TGCAGTGCAAAGCGGGGGGCCGGGTCGAACACCGGGGAGCTGTTTTTT	CSAKRGAGSNTGELFF
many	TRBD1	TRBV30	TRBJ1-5	TGTGCCTGGGGCTCGGGACAGGGCAATCAGCCCCAGCATTTT	CAWGSGQGNQPQHF
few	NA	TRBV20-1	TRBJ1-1	TGCAGTGCTAGAGATTCTCCGGGGTACACTGAAGCTTTCTTT	CSARDSPGYTEAFF
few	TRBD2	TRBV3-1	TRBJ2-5	TGTGCCAGCAGCGCTCGGACTAGCGAACGGGAGACCCAGTACTTC	CASSARTSERETQYF
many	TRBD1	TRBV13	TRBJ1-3	TGTGCCAGCAGCTTAGTTGGACAGGCGGAAAACACCATATATTTT	CASSLVGQAENTIYF